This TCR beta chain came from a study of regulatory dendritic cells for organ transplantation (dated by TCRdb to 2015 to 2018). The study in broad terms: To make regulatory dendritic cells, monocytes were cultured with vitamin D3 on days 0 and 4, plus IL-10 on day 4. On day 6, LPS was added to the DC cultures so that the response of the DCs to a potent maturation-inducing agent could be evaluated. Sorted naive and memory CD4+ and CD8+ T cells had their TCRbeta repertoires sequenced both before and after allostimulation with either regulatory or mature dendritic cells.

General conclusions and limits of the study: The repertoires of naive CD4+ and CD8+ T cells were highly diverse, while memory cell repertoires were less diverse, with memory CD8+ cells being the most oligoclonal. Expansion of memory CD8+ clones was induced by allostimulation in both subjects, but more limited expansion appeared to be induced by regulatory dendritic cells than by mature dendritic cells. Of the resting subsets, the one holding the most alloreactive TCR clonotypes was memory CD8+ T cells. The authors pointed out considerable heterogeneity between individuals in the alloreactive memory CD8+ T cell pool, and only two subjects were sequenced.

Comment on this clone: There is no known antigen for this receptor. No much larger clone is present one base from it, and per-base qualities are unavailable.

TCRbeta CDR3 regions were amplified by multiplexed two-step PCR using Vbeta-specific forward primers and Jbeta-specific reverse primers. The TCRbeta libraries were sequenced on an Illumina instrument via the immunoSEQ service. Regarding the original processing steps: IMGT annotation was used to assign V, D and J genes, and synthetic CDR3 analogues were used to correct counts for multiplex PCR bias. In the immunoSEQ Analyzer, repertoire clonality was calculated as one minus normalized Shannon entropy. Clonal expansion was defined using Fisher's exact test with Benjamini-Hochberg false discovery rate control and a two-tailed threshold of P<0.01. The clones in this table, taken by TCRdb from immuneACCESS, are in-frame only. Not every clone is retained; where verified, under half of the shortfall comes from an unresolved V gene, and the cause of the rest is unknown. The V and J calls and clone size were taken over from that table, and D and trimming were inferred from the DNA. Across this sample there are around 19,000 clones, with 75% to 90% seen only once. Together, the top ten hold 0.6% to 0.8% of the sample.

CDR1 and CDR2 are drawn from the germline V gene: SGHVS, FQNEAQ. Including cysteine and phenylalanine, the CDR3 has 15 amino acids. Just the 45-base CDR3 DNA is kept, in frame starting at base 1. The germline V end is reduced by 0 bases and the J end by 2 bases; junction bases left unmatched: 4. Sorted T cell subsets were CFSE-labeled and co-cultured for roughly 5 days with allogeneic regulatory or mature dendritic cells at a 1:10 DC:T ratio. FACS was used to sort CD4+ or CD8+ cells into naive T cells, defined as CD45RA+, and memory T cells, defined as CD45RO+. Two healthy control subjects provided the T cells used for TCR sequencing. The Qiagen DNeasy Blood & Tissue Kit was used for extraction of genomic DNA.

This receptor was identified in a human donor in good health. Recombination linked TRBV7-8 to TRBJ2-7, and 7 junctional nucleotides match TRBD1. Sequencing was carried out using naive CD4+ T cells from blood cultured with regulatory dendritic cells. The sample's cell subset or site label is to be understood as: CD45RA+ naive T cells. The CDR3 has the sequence CASSLAPRGTYEQYF. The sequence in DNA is TGTGCCAGCAGCTTAGCGCCCAGGGGGACCTACGAGCAGTACTTC.